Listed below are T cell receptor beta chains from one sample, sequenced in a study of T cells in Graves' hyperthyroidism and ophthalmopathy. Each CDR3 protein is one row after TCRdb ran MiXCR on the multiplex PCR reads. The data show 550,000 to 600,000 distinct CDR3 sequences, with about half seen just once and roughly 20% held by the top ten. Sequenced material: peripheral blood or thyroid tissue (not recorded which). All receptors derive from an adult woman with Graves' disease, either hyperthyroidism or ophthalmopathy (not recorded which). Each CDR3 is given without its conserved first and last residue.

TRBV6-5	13	ASSYTGNSNQPQH
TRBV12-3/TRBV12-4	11	ASSLNGFTEAF
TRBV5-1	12	ASTLMGFHTEAF
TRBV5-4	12	ASSSSMYQETQY
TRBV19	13	ASSHGTSFGYEQY
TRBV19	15	ASSIGIRGEGNQPQH
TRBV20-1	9	SGSGPYGYT
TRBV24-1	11	AASEGAHEKLF
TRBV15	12	ATWKGGGVETQY
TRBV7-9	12	ASSRPGRSYEQY
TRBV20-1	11	SARAEGARAQH
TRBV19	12	ASSMGDGAYEQY
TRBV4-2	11	ASSQDGDRAQY
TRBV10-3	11	AINSGPGNTIY
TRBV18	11	ASSVQGNEKLF
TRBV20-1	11	SADRGRDQPQY
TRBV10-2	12	ASSDRQANYGYT
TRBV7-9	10	ASSQAAYEQY
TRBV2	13	ASGGTSGNTGELF
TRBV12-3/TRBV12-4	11	ASSFRGVNTIY
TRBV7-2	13	ASSLDRGLGEKLF
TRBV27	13	ASSSGQGWNSPLH
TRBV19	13	ASSRGDILNTEAF
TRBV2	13	ASSEAFGTPNEQY
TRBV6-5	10	ASRVRGEGYT
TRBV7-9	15	ASSLYRAGAHRDEQY
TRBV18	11	ASHHDQGLEQY
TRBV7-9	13	ASSSRTGANEKLF
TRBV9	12	ASSQAQNTDTQY
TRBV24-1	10	ATSENRVGYT
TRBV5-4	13	ASSPGVGGTYEQY
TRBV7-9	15	ASSLARARGDGNTIY
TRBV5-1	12	ASSARDREYEQY
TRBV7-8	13	ASSPSGQGAGTQY
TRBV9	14	ASSVSGTEPNSPLH
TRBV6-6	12	ASTSMGLTYEQY
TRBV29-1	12	SVEARAEINTIY
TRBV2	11	ASSGRVNQPQH
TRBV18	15	ASSTGTSTVYNSPLH
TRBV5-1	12	ASSRQTRNTEAF
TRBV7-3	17	ASSLTQTGTSGSTGELF